These 28 T cell receptor beta chains were all obtained from the same sample, sequenced in a study of T cells in Graves' hyperthyroidism and ophthalmopathy. TCR beta CDR3 region amplification was performed from RNA transcripts. Primed by the HTBI set, a first-round RT-PCR was run on the TCR CDR3. TCRdb used MiXCR to reprocess the multiplex PCR reads, holding one entry per CDR3 protein. This sample yields about 560,000 distinct CDR3 sequences, of which approximately 16% are seen a single time; 15% to 20% belongs to the top ten. The sequenced material came from blood. These receptors all stem from a woman aged 18-35 years with Graves' hyperthyroidism.

This clonotype was found once. Since a much larger clone is just one base distant, this may be a read error. This chain connects TRBV2 to TRBJ2-7, with TRBD2 as a possible D gene (6 bases). V lost 5 bases and J lost 3, with 14 bases in between. There are 14 residues in the CDR3. In germline, CDR1 is SNHLY, CDR2 FYNNEI. The CDR3: CASSLAEADYEQYF. Here the CDR3 DNA reads TGTGCCAGCAGTTTAGCGGAAGCTGACTACGAGCAGTACTTC.

This clonotype was seen ten or more times. The chain recombines TRBV12-5 with TRBJ1-2; 9 nucleotides match TRBD1. The germline gives CDR1 LGHNT, CDR2 FRNRAP. Trimming removed 3 bases from V and 6 bases from J; junction bases left unmatched: 11. This CDR3 spans 16 amino acids. The CDR3 DNA reads as TGTGCTAGTGGTTTTAACCCCTTTACAGGGGGCGATGGCTACACCTTC. As protein: CASGFNPFTGGDGYTF.

This clonotype was found many times. This rearrangement joins TRBV7-9 to TRBJ1-1, with no clear D. V shed 1 base and J shed 0 bases, with 6 bases lying between them. The germline V gene encodes CDR1 SEHNR and CDR2 FQNEAQ (reference sequence). The CDR3 is made up of 14 amino acids. This CDR3 is CASSLGSLNTEAFF. The CDR3 DNA is TGTGCCAGCAGCTTAGGATCACTGAACACTGAAGCTTTCTTT.

To note about this clonotype: A much larger clonotype is one base distant, so this may be a read error. This chain connects TRBV5-1 to TRBJ2-7; 9 nucleotides line up with TRBD1. This CDR3 has 15 amino acids. Germline V gene data show CDR1 as SGHRS and CDR2 as YFSETQ. The CDR3 coding sequence is TGCGCCGGCAGCTTGGTGCCGGGACAGGGTTCCGAGCAGTACTTC. Its protein is CAGSLVPGQGSEQYF.

This clonotype was seen at least ten times. The rearrangement links TRBV20-1 to TRBJ2-2; 9 nucleotides line up with TRBD1. Trimming cost V 5 bases and J 1 base; bases outside gene matches: 2. CDR3 length: 14 amino acids. Germline-derived CDR1 and CDR2 are DFQATT and SNEGSKA (reference sequence). This CDR3 is CSADRGRNTGELFF. In DNA, the CDR3 is TGCAGTGCTGACAGGGGGAGGAACACCGGGGAGCTGTTTTTT.

This clonotype was seen a handful of times. The chain's CDR3 is CASSPQATVRPNYGYTF. In DNA form, the CDR3 reads TGTGCCAGCAGCCCCCAGGCGACAGTACGACCGAACTATGGCTACACCTTC. The chain combines TRBV7-2 with TRBJ1-2, with D possibly being TRBD1 (5 bases). The CDR3 covers 17 residues. Germline CDR1 is SGHTA and CDR2 is FQGNSA. Trimming pared 5 bases from V and 2 bases from J, leaving 21 bases between. Based on the CDR3 plus reference TRBV7-2 and TRBJ1-2, the full variable domain is GAGVSQSPSNKVTEKGKDVELRCDPISGHTALYWYRQSLGQGLEFLIYFQGNSAPDKSGLPSDRFSAERTGGSVSTLTIQRTQQEDSAVYLCASSPQATVRPNYGYTFGSGTRLTVV.

This clonotype was seen only a few times. The rearrangement links TRBV30 to TRBJ2-5, with no clear D. The ends were cut back, 2 bases at V and 1 base at J, with 8 bases in the middle. The CDR3 loop spans 13 amino acids. The germline V gene has CDR1 GTSNPN and CDR2 SVGIG (reference sequence). The CDR3, as DNA: TGTGCCTGGAGTCCCCCGGGCCAAGAGACCCAGTACTTC. This codes for CAWSPPGQETQYF.

This clonotype was counted between two and nine times. The rearrangement uses TRBV5-4 and TRBJ2-6; D uncertain. Germline V gene lookup returns CDR1 SGHNT and CDR2 YYREEE (reference sequence). Trimming left V 1 base short and J 4 bases short, with 9 bases between. The CDR3 has 15 amino acids. DNA of the CDR3: TGTGCCAGCAGCTTGCACGGCTCCGGGGCCAACGTCCTGACTTTC. Translating gives CASSLHGSGANVLTF.

The table lists this clonotype with many counts. The chain is built from TRBV20-1 and TRBJ1-1; no clear D. The CDR3 loop spans 13 amino acids. Germline V gives CDR1 DFQATT, CDR2 SNEGSKA (reference sequence). Trimming shortened V by 5 bases and J by 5 bases, and 15 bases separated the two germline ends. CDR3 sequence: CSAGEGLTTEAFF. CDR3 DNA sequence: TGCAGTGCTGGGGAGGGTCTTACTACTGAAGCTTTCTTT.

This clonotype was recorded a few times. The V and J genes are TRBV10-2 and TRBJ2-7; a weak D match, TRBD1 (6 bases). Germline V CDR1 and CDR2: WSHSY, SAAADI. Trimming pared 4 bases from V and 6 bases from J, leaving 13 bases between. The CDR3 covers 13 residues. CDR3 coding DNA: TGCGCCAGCAGTGGGGCGGTAGGGGGCGAGCAGTACTTC. As protein: CASSGAVGGEQYF.

This clonotype appeared a few times. This chain uses TRBV24-1 with TRBJ2-3, with TRBD2 identical over 8 bases. This CDR3 is built from 16 residues. Germline V gene lookup returns CDR1 KGHDR and CDR2 SFDVKD. Germline trimming cut 4 bases from V and 2 bases from J; bases unmatched to any gene: 7. The CDR3 sequence is CATSDQSGGYTDTQYF. In DNA, the CDR3 is TGTGCCACCAGTGACCAAAGCGGGGGATACACAGATACGCAGTATTTT.

The J gene is TRBJ1-2, the V gene TRBV6-1; a possible D gene is TRBD1 (5 bases). The germline V and J ends were trimmed by 6 bases and 1 base, with 9 bases remaining between them. CDR1 is MNHNS, CDR2 SASEGT, per germline. The CDR3 is 13 residues long. CDR3 sequence: CASRGDVNYGYTF. Here the CDR3 DNA reads TGTGCCAGCAGGGGGGACGTTAACTATGGCTACACCTTC.

The table lists this clonotype with many counts. The chain uses TRBV3-1 and TRBJ1-3; possibly TRBD1 for D (6 bases). Per the germline V gene, CDR1 is LGHDT and CDR2 is YNNKEL (reference sequence). The CDR3 sequence is 15 residues long. V lost 2 bases and J lost 0, with 8 bases in between. The CDR3 sequence is CASSQTGSSGNTIYF. CDR3 bases: TGTGCCAGCAGCCAAACAGGGTCCTCTGGAAACACCATATATTTT.

This clonotype has at least ten counts. V usage is TRBV24-1 and J usage is TRBJ2-3; 9 bases fit TRBD2. CDR3 length: 17 amino acids. V lost 2 bases to trimming and J lost 5 bases; unmatched junction nucleotides: 10. Germline V gene data show CDR1 as KGHDR and CDR2 as SFDVKD. The CDR3 here is CATSDSDSGSLEDTQYF. For the CDR3, the DNA is TGTGCCACCAGTGATTCGGATAGCGGGAGTTTAGAAGATACGCAGTATTTT.

Here the CDR3 reads CASSALTSGDEETQYF. CDR3 sequence (DNA): TGTGCCAGCAGCGCCCTGACTAGCGGGGACGAGGAGACCCAGTACTTC. The V and J genes are TRBV9 and TRBJ2-5, with 11 bases matching TRBD2. The germline V gene encodes CDR1 SGDLS and CDR2 YYNGEE. Unmatched junction bases numbered 9, after V lost 3 bases and J lost 5 bases. The CDR3 covers 16 residues.

This clonotype turned up a few times. The V and J genes are TRBV20-1 and TRBJ2-5; tentatively, D is TRBD2 (6 bases). The germline V gene has CDR1 DFQATT and CDR2 SNEGSKA (reference sequence). The V end was cut by 1 base, the J end by 5 bases, with 11 bases between. This CDR3 is 13 amino acids long. CDR3 sequence reads: CSARGASDETQYF. CDR3 in DNA: TGCAGTGCTAGAGGTGCTAGCGACGAGACCCAGTACTTC.

The genes are TRBV6-2 or TRBV6-3 and TRBJ2-7; a weak D match, TRBD2 (5 bases). Trimming pared 0 bases from V and 2 bases from J, leaving 11 bases between. Looked up from germline, CDR1 is MNHEY and CDR2 is SVGEGT. This CDR3 is built from 15 residues. In DNA form, the CDR3 reads TGTGCCAGCAGTTACTCGATTGGGAGAACCTACGAGCAGTACTTC. Amino acids: CASSYSIGRTYEQYF.

This clonotype was found many times. The chain couples TRBV11-1 to TRBJ2-5; D is possibly TRBD2 (6 bases). CDR1 and CDR2 (germline): SGHAT, FQDESV (reference sequence). This CDR3 has 14 amino acids. Trimming pared 5 bases from V and 5 bases from J, leaving 15 bases between. The CDR3 sequence: CASSPTAGRETQYF. The CDR3 region has the DNA TGTGCCAGCAGCCCAACGGCGGGGCGGGAGACCCAGTACTTC.

The gene calls are TRBV19 and TRBJ2-5, with D possibly being TRBD1 or TRBD2 (5 bases each). The CDR3 covers 15 residues. The V and J ends lost 6 bases and 4 bases respectively, with 18 bases between them. From germline, CDR1 is LNHDA and CDR2 SQIVND (reference sequence). CDR3 DNA: TGTGCCAGTAGCTTCGGGGCCCTTGGGGGAGAGACCCAGTACTTC. Amino acids: CASSFGALGGETQYF.

The chain has TRBV20-1 and TRBJ1-5; 12 nucleotides agree with TRBD1. V shed 6 bases, J shed 4 bases, and the junction held 10 bases outside the gene matches. CDR1 DFQATT and CDR2 SNEGSKA come from the germline V gene (reference sequence). There are 16 residues in the CDR3. Here the CDR3 DNA reads TGCAGTGCGCCGGGACAGGGGGCGCTTCCAAATCAGCCCCAGCATTTT. Translated, it gives CSAPGQGALPNQPQHF.

This clonotype was counted a few times. The chain joins TRBV7-2 to TRBJ1-3; D not resolved. Germline V gives CDR1 SGHTA, CDR2 FQGNSA. CDR3 length: 16 residues. Trimming shortened V by 0 bases and J by 1 base, and 10 bases separated the two germline ends. The CDR3 loop is CASSLAHQTSGNTIYF. The DNA for the CDR3 is TGTGCCAGCAGCTTAGCGCACCAGACATCTGGAAACACCATATATTTT. The variable domain in full, with the rest retrieved from reference TRBV7-2 and TRBJ1-3, is GAGVSQSPSNKVTEKGKDVELRCDPISGHTALYWYRQSLGQGLEFLIYFQGNSAPDKSGLPSDRFSAERTGGSVSTLTIQRTQQEDSAVYLCASSLAHQTSGNTIYFGEGSWLTVV.

This chain connects TRBV10-1 to TRBJ1-1; the D gene is possibly TRBD1 (6 bases). The germline V gene encodes CDR1 WNHNN and CDR2 SYGVQD (reference sequence). Deletions cut 3 bases from V and 5 bases from J, with 10 bases between. The CDR3 has 13 residues. CDR3 bases: TGCGCCAGCAGTGATACGGGGACAACTGAAGCTTTCTTT. It translates to CASSDTGTTEAFF.

This clonotype came up a few times. The V and J genes are TRBV19 and TRBJ1-2; D is ambiguous. The CDR3 covers 15 residues. V lost 5 bases, J lost 0 bases, and 13 bases lay in between. Germline-derived CDR1 and CDR2 are LNHDA and SQIVND (reference sequence). CDR3 sequence reads: CASSSRKHPNYGYTF. The DNA for the CDR3 is TGTGCCAGTAGTTCCCGGAAGCATCCTAACTATGGCTACACCTTC.

This clonotype was seen repeatedly, ten times or more. Here the CDR3 DNA reads TGTGCCAGCAGCATTGGACACCTGAACACTGAAGCTTTCTTT. Its translation: CASSIGHLNTEAFF. The genes are TRBV11-2 and TRBJ1-1, with D maybe TRBD1 (5 bases). This CDR3 region has 14 residues. Trimming took off 5 bases at V and 0 bases at J, with 10 bases between the two ends. CDR1 and CDR2 from the germline V gene are SGHAT and FQNNGV.

V is TRBV27 and J is TRBJ2-1, with 14 bases that match TRBD2. With 2 bases clipped from V and 9 bases from J, the junction kept 12 bases outside the gene matches. Germline V gene sequence: CDR1 MNHEY, CDR2 SMNVEV (reference sequence). The CDR3 consists of 18 residues. The DNA of the CDR3 is TGTGCCAGCAGTTTAGACCCCGTAGGGACTAGCGGGAGCGGTGAGCAGTTCTTC. It yields the protein CASSLDPVGTSGSGEQFF.

This clonotype has a count of ten or more. The rearrangement joins TRBV24-1 to TRBJ2-7; TRBD1 might be the D (6 bases). Germline V lookup: CDR1 KGHDR, CDR2 SFDVKD. V was shortened by 2 bases and J by 2 bases, with 9 bases between the two germline ends. The CDR3 covers 14 residues. The CDR3 DNA is TGTGCCACCAGTGATTCGGACAGAGCCTACGAGCAGTACTTC. This encodes CATSDSDRAYEQYF.

This clonotype was recorded many times. This sequence joins TRBV12-3 or TRBV12-4 and TRBJ2-3; tentatively, D is TRBD2 (5 bases). The CDR3 has 14 amino acids. The V gene lost 4 bases and the J gene lost 7 bases, with 15 bases spanning the gap. CDR3 protein: CASSSGVLMYTQYF. The CDR3 DNA sequence: TGTGCCAGCAGTTCCGGGGTGCTTATGTATACGCAGTATTTT.

This clonotype occurred many times. The rearrangement links TRBV7-3 to TRBJ1-1; 7 bases map to TRBD1. J gave up 1 base and V 6 bases, and 8 bases lay outside the gene matches. CDR1 is SGHTA, CDR2 FQGTGA, per germline. The CDR3 runs 15 residues. Written as DNA, the CDR3 is TGTGCCAGCAGTCGTGGAGGGGGCGCGAACACTGAAGCTTTCTTT. Residues: CASSRGGGANTEAFF.